The T cell receptor beta chain described here comes from a study of Graves' ophthalmopathy and Graves' hyperthyroidism (dated 2018 in TCRdb). For the study in its entirety: Peripheral blood was collected at initial diagnosis, before any treatment. In total, 135 blood samples were TCR-sequenced: fewer than 50 ophthalmopathy, approximately 80 hyperthyroidism and some 17 hyperthyroidism-to-ophthalmopathy patients. In roughly 6 hyperthyroidism patients, T-cell repertoires of thyroid tissue and blood were compared. To explore V-J signatures that separate ophthalmopathy from hyperthyroidism, a discovery set of about a hundred patients was enrolled, consisting of under 50 with ophthalmopathy and some 56 with stable hyperthyroidism. After sampling, hyperthyroidism patients received methimazole starting at 30 mg daily, and ophthalmopathy patients received high-dose intravenous methylprednisolone. For independent validation, a separate cohort was made up of about 18 hyperthyroidism patients plus 17 patients who later progressed from hyperthyroidism to ophthalmopathy. For training and testing, the 110 or so patients in the discovery cohort were randomly divided in a 7:3 ratio. To tell Graves' ophthalmopathy apart from Graves' hyperthyroidism, and to predict which patients would progress to ophthalmopathy, the study relied on TCR beta repertoire signatures.

The ophthalmopathy patients had moderately to severely active disease, with a Clinical Activity Score of 3 or higher, a NOSPECS grade of 4 or higher, and a disease duration of less than 3 months. Patients with other autoimmune diseases, uncontrolled infections, pregnancy or lactation were excluded. Diagnosis was based on clinical symptoms, serum thyroxine, TRAb, thyroid ultrasound and orbital computed tomography. PBMCs were isolated from 10 ml of fresh peripheral blood by Ficoll-Paque density gradient centrifugation. Trizol reagent was used to extract the total RNA, and its quality was then checked on an Agilent 2100 Bioanalyzer. This clonotype was counted at least ten times. The antigen it binds to is not known. It has no much larger one-base neighbor in the sample; base qualities were not kept. V is cut by 5 bases and J by 4 bases, and the space between the germline ends is 14 bases. The CDR3 numbers 13 residues from cysteine through phenylalanine. This entry keeps only the CDR3 DNA: 39 bases, framed from base 1. CDR1 and CDR2 are read off the germline V gene as SQVTM and ANQGSEA.

For repertoire sequencing, the TCR beta CDR3 regions were amplified from RNA transcripts. The first round of RT-PCR was done with HTBI primers and the Qiagen OneStep RT-PCR kit, and was followed by a second round of multiplex PCR, then size selection and purification. Libraries were sequenced paired-end with 100 bp reads on an Illumina HiSeq2000. Under the source paper's analysis protocol: SOAPnuke was used for read processing, and reads with adapters, uncalled bases, a mean Phred below 15, or no exact constant-primer or identifier match were discarded. COPE v1.2.5 was used to merge the high-quality paired reads. Unique nucleotide sequences were defined as clonotypes and aligned to IMGT TRB V, D and J references using MiTCR v1.1. Only V-J combinations with frequency above 0.0001 were analysed, covering more than 99% of repertoires. For each V-J combination, a TCR clonal expansion and chaos score was defined as F50 clonal expansion divided by the chaos observed in the TCRdist matrix. Features were reduced by Welch's t-statistics and random forest to around 13 V-J combinations, which fed a naive Bayes classifier. Thyroid-blood repertoire similarity was quantified with the Morisita-Horn index. The public reads were reanalyzed by TCRdb: fastp trimming at Q25, MiXCR alignment, in-frame beta chains only. Every entry covers one CDR3 protein and lists the most common genes and DNA from its rows. TCRdb assigned the V and J calls; the authors' analysis was not used. For this sample the table gives approximately 210,000 distinct CDR3 sequences, of which approximately 28% were detected only once. The ten largest clonotypes hold 9.1% of the sample.

The paper's findings and limits, for the study overall: Most of the expanded thyroid clonotypes with a frequency above 0.001 were also detected in blood, and it was suggested that the thyroid immune response may be reflected by blood repertoires. In validation, the model predicted ophthalmopathy progression with about 64% sensitivity and 72.22% specificity; some 13 predicted patients were CT-confirmed with GO in a median of approximately 6.5 months. In cross-validation, the 13-signature model distinguished ophthalmopathy from stable hyperthyroidism with around 90% sensitivity and over 81% specificity, while in the test set the corresponding values were about 80% and 75%. Sample size was not predetermined statistically, and investigators were not blinded to group allocation.

The origin of this receptor is a man in his fifties with Graves' ophthalmopathy. Donor details come from another sample of the same person, matched by shared clones. The rearranged chain carries TRBV29-1 and TRBJ1-2; possibly the D gene is TRBD1, per 6 matching bases. The sequencing input was peripheral blood. This receptor carries the CDR3 CSVFDRTFYGYTF. The nucleotide sequence is TGCAGCGTTTTTGACAGGACTTTCTATGGCTACACCTTC.